One sample yielded the 31 T cell receptor beta chains listed below, sequenced in a study of shared clonotypes between healthy human individuals. Produced via immunoSEQ multiplex PCR; TCRdb's table is partial and in-frame only. The sample gives fewer than 600,000 clones, 70% to 80% of which show up once; approximately 12% is in the top ten. Specimen: PBMCs. These TCRs come from a woman aged 40 to 50 in good health. Some clones in this sample may be carry-over from other donors' samples.

The rearrangement uses TRBV28 and TRBJ2-7, with 14 bases fitting TRBD2. The CDR3 sequence is 19 residues long. The V segment lost 5 bases and the J segment 4 bases; nucleotides outside the gene matches: 16. Germline assignment: CDR1 MDHEN and CDR2 SYDVKM. As DNA, the CDR3 is TGTGCCAGCAGTCCCCGTGACCCGGGACTAGCGGGAGCGATATACGAGCAGTACTTC. Protein product: CASSPRDPGLAGAIYEQYF.

The sample holds one count of this clone. The CDR3 sequence: CASRAPGSYEQYF. CDR3 nucleotide sequence: TGTGCCAGCAGGGCCCCCGGCTCCTACGAGCAGTACTTC. This chain connects TRBV28 to TRBJ2-7; D gene ambiguous. This CDR3 is 13 amino acids long. Trimming pared 6 bases from V and 0 bases from J, leaving 9 bases between. Per the germline V gene, CDR1 is MDHEN and CDR2 is SYDVKM.

The chain joins TRBV28 to TRBJ2-7; 7 bases line up with TRBD2. Trimming cost V 6 bases and J 2 bases; bases outside gene matches: 7. The CDR3 has 14 residues. CDR1 is MDHEN and CDR2 is SYDVKM in the germline V gene. CDR3 DNA: TGTGCCAGCAGCGCCGCGGGGGAGACCTACGAGCAGTACTTC. Amino acids: CASSAAGETYEQYF.

V usage is TRBV6-1 and J usage is TRBJ1-1, with D uncertain. This CDR3 has 15 amino acids. CDR1 is MNHNS, CDR2 SASEGT, per germline. Trimming shortened V by 7 bases and J by 3 bases, and 18 bases separated the two germline ends. Written as DNA, the CDR3 is TGTGCCAGCAAGGGTCCTGGCGGCCGATACACTGAAGCTTTCTTT. It specifies CASKGPGGRYTEAFF.

CDR3 loop: CASSQSSSGEAFF. CDR3 in DNA: TGCGCCAGCAGTCAATCAAGTTCGGGTGAAGCTTTCTTT. This sequence joins TRBV23-1 and TRBJ1-1; no firm D call. TRBV23-1 is flagged as an ORF with uncertain function. The CDR3 extends over 13 amino acids. V was shortened by 0 bases and J by 7 bases, with 9 bases between the two germline ends.

The chain joins TRBV2 to TRBJ2-5; the match to TRBD2 covers 10 bases. V gave up 4 bases and J gave up 5 bases; unmatched junction bases: 7. Germline V lookup: CDR1 SNHLY, CDR2 FYNNEI. The CDR3 runs 15 residues. The CDR3 is CASSGSSGSRETQYF. The CDR3 bases are TGTGCCAGCAGTGGGTCTAGCGGGAGTCGGGAGACCCAGTACTTC.

This sequence joins TRBV4-2 and TRBJ2-2; 9 nucleotides align to TRBD2. The CDR3 loop spans 17 amino acids. CDR1 and CDR2 (germline): LGHNA, YNFKEQ. J gave up 7 bases and V 1 base, and 10 bases lay outside the gene matches. The CDR3, as DNA: TGTGCCAGCAGCCAAGGGAGTAGCGGGAGTTTCGGCGGGGAGCTGTTTTTT. This encodes CASSQGSSGSFGGELFF.

The V gene is TRBV28, the J gene TRBJ1-2; a weak D match, TRBD1 (5 bases). The germline CDR1 and CDR2 sequences are MDHEN and SYDVKM. This CDR3 comprises 13 residues. V gave up 2 bases and J gave up 6 bases, with 10 bases separating them. CDR3 in DNA: TGTGCCAGCAGTTTAATGAGGACAAATGGCTACACCTTC. This codes for CASSLMRTNGYTF.

The genes are TRBV10-3 and TRBJ1-2; D is ambiguous. The V end was cut by 2 bases, the J end by 8 bases, with 9 bases between. Germline-derived CDR1 and CDR2 are ENHRY and SYGVKD. The CDR3 runs to 12 residues. The CDR3 DNA sequence: TGTGCCATCAGTGAGGGGGTCTTGGGCTACACCTTC. Amino acids: CAISEGVLGYTF.

The gene calls are TRBV6-1 and TRBJ2-2; D may be TRBD1 or TRBD2 (5 bases each). Trimming took off 8 bases at V and 0 bases at J, with 13 bases between the two ends. Per germline, CDR1 MNHNS and CDR2 SASEGT. This CDR3 is built from 15 residues. CDR3 nucleotides: TGTGCCAGCGTCCGGGGCCCGGCGAACACCGGGGAGCTGTTTTTT. Its translation: CASVRGPANTGELFF.

V and J are TRBV4-3 and TRBJ2-7; D may match TRBD1 or TRBD2 (6 bases each). Germline CDR1 and CDR2: LGHNA and YSLEER. The CDR3 runs to 16 residues. V was pared by 1 base and J by 1 base, with 14 bases between. CDR3 protein: CASSQAKGGRSYEQYF. Written as DNA, the CDR3 is TGCGCCAGCAGCCAAGCTAAGGGGGGCAGATCCTACGAGCAGTACTTC.

V gene TRBV7-3 combines with J gene TRBJ2-5; TRBD2 matches 14 bases. The CDR3 consists of 16 residues. J lost 4 bases, V lost 5 bases, and 6 bases had no gene match. Looked up from germline, CDR1 is SGHTA and CDR2 is FQGTGA. CDR3 sequence: CASSTGTSGSSETQYF. CDR3 bases: TGTGCCAGCAGCACCGGGACTAGCGGGAGTTCAGAGACCCAGTACTTC.

As for this clone: A read error is likely here: a far larger clone is one base away. The V gene is TRBV4-3, the J gene TRBJ2-3; the D is unclear. V gave up 0 bases and J gave up 10 bases, with 14 bases separating them. CDR1 is LGHNA and CDR2 is YSLEER in the germline V gene. This CDR3 has 14 amino acids. DNA for the CDR3: TGCGCCAGCAGCCAAGATAGCAGCCGGGCTTCGCAGTATTTT. Translating it yields CASSQDSSRASQYF.

This chain links TRBV5-1 with TRBJ2-1; D might be TRBD2 (6 bases). The CDR3 covers 15 residues. V was trimmed by 0 bases and J by 10 bases, leaving 17 bases between them. Germline V CDR1 and CDR2: SGHRS, YFSETQ. CDR3 nucleotide sequence: TGCGCCAGCAGCTTGGGACTAGACGGCATTGGCGAGCAGTTCTTC. It translates to CASSLGLDGIGEQFF.

V usage is TRBV19 and J usage is TRBJ2-7; perhaps D is TRBD1 or TRBD2 (5 bases each). V lost 6 bases and J 9 bases, leaving 21 bases between the germline ends. The CDR3 sequence is 14 residues long. CDR1 LNHDA and CDR2 SQIVND come from the germline V gene (reference sequence). The CDR3 nucleotides read TGTGCCAGTAGCCCGGGGACCCTACGAGTTGGGCAGTACTTC. Translating gives CASSPGTLRVGQYF.

This clone came up many times. This chain links TRBV15 with TRBJ2-1, with TRBD1 matching 9 bases. The J segment lost 6 bases and the V segment lost 5 bases, leaving 8 bases of the junction unmatched. Germline V gives CDR1 LNHNV, CDR2 YYDKDF (reference sequence). This CDR3 contains 15 residues. CDR3: CATSPQTGGSNEQFF. The CDR3 DNA follows: TGTGCCACCAGCCCCCAGACAGGGGGGAGCAATGAGCAGTTCTTC.

The CDR3 loop reads CASSLAAGVEQFF. The CDR3 coding sequence is TGTGCCAGCAGCTTAGCAGCGGGAGTTGAGCAGTTCTTC. The chain combines TRBV7-9 with TRBJ2-1; 8 bases are shared with TRBD2. V shed 0 bases and J 9 bases; nucleotides not matched to a gene: 1. The CDR3 runs to 13 residues. Germline CDR1 reads SEHNR; CDR2 reads FQNEAQ (reference sequence).

J is TRBJ2-5 and V is TRBV25-1; D is uncertain. Trimming removed 0 bases at V and 0 bases at J, with 8 bases between. CDR3 length: 15 residues. The germline V gene has CDR1 MGHDK and CDR2 SYGVNS. The CDR3 DNA follows: TGTGCCAGCAGTGAATATATGGGAAACCAAGAGACCCAGTACTTC. This encodes CASSEYMGNQETQYF.

This clone was seen once. The CDR3 region has the DNA TGTGCCAGCAGCTTAGGCGTGGGGACTAACTATGGCTACACCTTC. Residues: CASSLGVGTNYGYTF. The chain carries TRBV7-2 and TRBJ1-2; no definite D call. V was shortened by 1 base and J by 0 bases, with 9 bases between the two germline ends. Germline-derived CDR1 and CDR2 are SGHTA and FQGNSA. The CDR3 consists of 15 residues. Complete variable domain (other parts from reference TRBV7-2 and TRBJ1-2): GAGVSQSPSNKVTEKGKDVELRCDPISGHTALYWYRQSLGQGLEFLIYFQGNSAPDKSGLPSDRFSAERTGGSVSTLTIQRTQQEDSAVYLCASSLGVGTNYGYTFGSGTRLTVV.

The V gene is TRBV5-1, the J gene TRBJ2-6; D could derive from TRBD1 or TRBD2 (6 bases each). Trimming cost V 2 bases and J 1 base, with 16 bases left between them. This CDR3 has 18 residues. Germline assignment: CDR1 SGHRS and CDR2 YFSETQ. CDR3: CASSLIIGGRSGANVLTF. The CDR3 DNA follows: TGCGCCAGCAGCTTAATCATCGGGGGCCGATCTGGGGCCAACGTCCTGACTTTC.

This clone was counted many times. Other DNA variants within this sample encode the same CDR3. The chain has TRBV27 and TRBJ2-3, with a weak D call TRBD1 (5 bases). CDR1 is MNHEY, CDR2 SMNVEV, per germline (reference sequence). V was pared by 8 bases and J by 0 bases, with 18 bases between. The CDR3 is 16 residues long. DNA for the CDR3: TGTGCCAGCCGCTTTTTGGGGCTAGGAAGCACAGATACGCAGTATTTT. Its protein is CASRFLGLGSTDTQYF.

The chain couples TRBV19 to TRBJ1-5; D not certain. The V and J ends lost 2 bases and 0 bases respectively, with 8 bases between them. The CDR3 covers 15 residues. Germline V gene data show CDR1 as LNHDA and CDR2 as SQIVND (reference sequence). The chain's CDR3 is CASSIPSYSNQPQHF. The CDR3 bases are TGTGCCAGTAGTATACCCAGCTATAGCAATCAGCCCCAGCATTTT.

The V call is TRBV6-5, the J call TRBJ2-7; D may correspond to TRBD1 or TRBD2 (5 bases each). The length of the CDR3 is 15 residues. V was clipped by 6 bases and J by 3 bases, with 18 bases between them. Germline CDR1 reads MNHEY; CDR2 reads SVGAGI. DNA of the CDR3: TGTGCCAGCAGCCCCTCGGGACGGAACCTCTACGAGCAGTACTTC. Its protein is CASSPSGRNLYEQYF.

This chain uses TRBV4-1 with TRBJ2-2, with TRBD1 identical over 10 bases. Germline assignment: CDR1 MGHRA and CDR2 YSYEKL. The CDR3 sequence is 16 residues long. V lost 5 bases to trimming and J lost 5 bases; unmatched junction nucleotides: 8. The CDR3 bases are TGCGCCAGCAGCGGAAGGACAGGGGGAGGAACCGGGGAGCTGTTTTTT. Translating gives CASSGRTGGGTGELFF.

CDR3 DNA: TGTGCCAGCAGCTTAGTTATGGCAACTAATGAAAAACTGTTTTTT. It specifies CASSLVMATNEKLFF. The J gene is TRBJ1-4, the V gene TRBV7-2, with D uncertain. The V end lost 1 base, the J end lost 0 bases, and 6 bases lay between the germline ends. The CDR3 consists of 15 residues. Germline V lookup: CDR1 SGHTA, CDR2 FQGNSA.

The chain links TRBV10-3 to TRBJ2-7; D possibly corresponds to TRBD2 (5 bases). This CDR3 is built from 18 residues. The V gene lost 2 bases and the J gene lost 3 bases, with 23 bases spanning the gap. Per germline, CDR1 ENHRY and CDR2 SYGVKD. In DNA form, the CDR3 reads TGTGCCATCAGTGAGCCGGGTTACTCTGGTAGCCGGGACTACGAGCAGTACTTC. This gives the protein CAISEPGYSGSRDYEQYF.

The chain is built from TRBV7-3 and TRBJ2-1, with TRBD2 matching over 15 bases. This CDR3 region has 17 residues. Per the germline V gene, CDR1 is SGHTA and CDR2 is FQGTGA. V dropped 0 bases and J dropped 3; count of bases not matched to a gene: 0. Written as DNA, the CDR3 is TGTGCCAGCAGCTTAACGGGACTAGCGGGAGGCTACAATGAGCAGTTCTTC. Its protein is CASSLTGLAGGYNEQFF.

The chain carries TRBV9 and TRBJ2-7; D is ambiguous. Trimming stripped 0 bases from V and 2 bases from J, with 9 bases between. CDR1 is SGDLS, CDR2 YYNGEE, per germline. The CDR3 length is 14 residues. This CDR3 is CASSVAPGPYEQYF. In DNA, the CDR3 is TGTGCCAGCAGCGTAGCGCCGGGCCCCTACGAGCAGTACTTC.

The CDR3 region is CASRRDPAGSGANVLTF. The CDR3 DNA reads as TGCGCCAGCCGACGGGACCCCGCCGGGTCTGGGGCCAACGTCCTGACTTTC. The rearrangement uses TRBV4-1 and TRBJ2-6, with D perhaps TRBD1 or TRBD2 (5 bases each). The ends were cut back, 8 bases at V and 1 base at J, with 18 bases in the middle. The CDR3 consists of 17 residues. Germline V gene data show CDR1 as MGHRA and CDR2 as YSYEKL.

The chain uses TRBV6-1 and TRBJ2-1, with D possibly TRBD1 on 5 matching bases. In germline, CDR1 is MNHNS, CDR2 SASEGT. The V gene lost 0 bases and the J gene lost 1 base, with 7 bases spanning the gap. CDR3 size: 15 residues. The CDR3 reads CASSEAQGSYNEQFF. The CDR3, as DNA: TGTGCCAGCAGTGAAGCGCAGGGATCCTACAATGAGCAGTTCTTC.

The rearrangement uses TRBV7-9 and TRBJ1-5; maybe TRBD1 (6 bases). V lost 1 base and J lost 2, with 9 bases in between. There are 15 residues in the CDR3. The germline CDR1 and CDR2 sequences are SEHNR and FQNEAQ (reference sequence). In DNA form, the CDR3 reads TGTGCCAGCAGCTTAGACAGGGAGGGCAATCAGCCCCAGCATTTT. This translates into CASSLDREGNQPQHF.